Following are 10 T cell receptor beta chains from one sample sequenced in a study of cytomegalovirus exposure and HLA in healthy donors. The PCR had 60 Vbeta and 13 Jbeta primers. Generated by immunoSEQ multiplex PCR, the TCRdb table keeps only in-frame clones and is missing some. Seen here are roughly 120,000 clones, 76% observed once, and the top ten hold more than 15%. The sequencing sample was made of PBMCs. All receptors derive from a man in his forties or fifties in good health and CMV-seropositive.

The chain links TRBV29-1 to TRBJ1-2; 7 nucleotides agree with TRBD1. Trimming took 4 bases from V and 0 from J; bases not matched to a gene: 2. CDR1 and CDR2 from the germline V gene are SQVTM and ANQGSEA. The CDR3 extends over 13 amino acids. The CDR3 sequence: CSVGQGTNYGYTF. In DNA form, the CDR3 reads TGCAGCGTTGGACAGGGTACTAACTATGGCTACACCTTC.

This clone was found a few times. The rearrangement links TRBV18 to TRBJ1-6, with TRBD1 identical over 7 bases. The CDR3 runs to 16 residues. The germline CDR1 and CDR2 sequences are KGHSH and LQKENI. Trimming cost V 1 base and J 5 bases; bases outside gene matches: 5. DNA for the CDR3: TGTGCCAGCTCACCACGAGGGGGCGCGAATAATTCACCCCTCCACTTT. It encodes CASSPRGGANNSPLHF.

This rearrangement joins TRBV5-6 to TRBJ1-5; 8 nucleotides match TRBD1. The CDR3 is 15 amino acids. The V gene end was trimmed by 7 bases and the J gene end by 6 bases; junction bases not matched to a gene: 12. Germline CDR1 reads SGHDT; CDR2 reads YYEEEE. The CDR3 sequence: CASAPGRGRIQPQHF. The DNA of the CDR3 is TGTGCCAGCGCCCCAGGCAGGGGGCGCATTCAGCCCCAGCATTTT.

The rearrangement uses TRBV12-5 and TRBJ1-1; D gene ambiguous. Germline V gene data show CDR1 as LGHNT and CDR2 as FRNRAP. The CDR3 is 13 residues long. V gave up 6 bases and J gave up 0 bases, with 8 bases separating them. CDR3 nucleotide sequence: TGTGCTAGTGGAACTAACATGAACACTGAAGCTTTCTTT. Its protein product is CASGTNMNTEAFF.

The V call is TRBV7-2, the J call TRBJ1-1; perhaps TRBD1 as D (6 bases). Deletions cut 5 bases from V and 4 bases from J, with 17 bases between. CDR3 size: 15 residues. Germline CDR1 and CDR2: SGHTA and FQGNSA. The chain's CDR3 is CASSGKTGTPTEAFF. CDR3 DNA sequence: TGTGCCAGCAGCGGAAAAACCGGGACACCCACTGAAGCTTTCTTT.

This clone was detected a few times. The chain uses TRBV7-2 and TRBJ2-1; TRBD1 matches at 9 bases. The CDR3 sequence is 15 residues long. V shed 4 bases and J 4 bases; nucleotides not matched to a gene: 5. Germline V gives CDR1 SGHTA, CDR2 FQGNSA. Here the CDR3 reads CASSSGTGRYNEQFF. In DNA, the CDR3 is TGTGCCAGCAGCTCCGGGACAGGGAGATACAATGAGCAGTTCTTC.

CDR3 loop: CASSLGQGALQPQHF. CDR3 bases: TGTGCCAGCAGTCTGGGACAGGGGGCCCTTCAGCCCCAGCATTTT. V gene TRBV6-1 combines with J gene TRBJ1-5; TRBD1 agrees at 12 bases. Per germline, CDR1 MNHNS and CDR2 SASEGT. The CDR3 extends over 15 amino acids. After removal of 5 bases from V and 6 bases from J, the junction contained 5 bases not matched to a gene.

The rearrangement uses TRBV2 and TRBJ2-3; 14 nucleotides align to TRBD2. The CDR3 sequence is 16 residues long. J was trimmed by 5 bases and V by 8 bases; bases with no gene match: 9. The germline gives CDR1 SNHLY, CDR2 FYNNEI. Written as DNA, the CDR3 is TGTGCCAGCGAGGCCCCGGGACTAGCGGGAGTAGATACGCAGTATTTT. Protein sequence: CASEAPGLAGVDTQYF.

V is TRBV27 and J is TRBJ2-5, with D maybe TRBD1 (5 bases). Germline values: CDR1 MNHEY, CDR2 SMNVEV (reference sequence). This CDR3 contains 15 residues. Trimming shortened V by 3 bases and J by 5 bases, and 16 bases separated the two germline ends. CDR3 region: CASSFAGALGETQYF. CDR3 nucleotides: TGTGCCAGCAGTTTCGCTGGGGCCCTTGGGGAGACCCAGTACTTC.

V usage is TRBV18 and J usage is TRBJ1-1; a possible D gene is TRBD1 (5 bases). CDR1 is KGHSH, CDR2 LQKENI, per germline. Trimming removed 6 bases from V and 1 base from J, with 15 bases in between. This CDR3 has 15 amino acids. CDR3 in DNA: TGTGCCAGCTCCCTCGGGGGTGTTGCGAACACTGAAGCTTTCTTT. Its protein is CASSLGGVANTEAFF.